The clone carrying this T cell receptor (beta chain) was observed a few times. Antigen specificity is unknown. With 60 Vbeta and 13 Jbeta primers, the PCR was carried out. The method was immunoSEQ multiplex PCR; TCRdb's version includes in-frame clones alone and lacks a portion of them. The table lists 150,000 to 200,000 clones, 70% to 90% of them singletons. The data derive from a study of cytomegalovirus exposure and HLA in healthy donors. Overall study results and limits: It was about 150 TCR beta chains that were listed as cytomegalovirus-associated.

V dropped 4 bases and J dropped 4 bases, with 9 bases sitting between them. Germline CDR1 SGHRS, CDR2 YFSETQ. This CDR3 is built from 12 residues. The rearrangement uses TRBV5-1 and TRBJ2-7; D gene ambiguous. The source is a young woman in good health and CMV-seronegative. Sequencing was performed on PBMCs. This CDR3 is CASSRALYEQYF. Here the CDR3 DNA reads TGCGCCAGCAGCCGCGCCTTATACGAGCAGTACTTC.